A selection of T cell receptor beta chains follows, all from one sample in a study of T cells after yellow fever vaccination. Each CDR3 protein gets one entry after TCRdb re-called the 5' RACE reads with MiXCR. This sample carries around 140,000 distinct CDR3 sequences, under 7% of them seen once, and the ten largest clones take under 0.7%. The source material was CD4+ T cells sorted from PBMCs, sampled 10 days after the yellow fever booster vaccination. The receptors here all came from a man aged 25 to 45 who received the YFV17D yellow fever vaccine. Both conserved end residues are part of each CDR3. Each record gives: clone size, V gene, J gene, D gene, CDR3 length, CDR3 protein, CDR3 DNA. A D gene is named only where the DNA matches it firmly. A row's size may be missing; if present it is once, few, many or a size class.

clone_size: many; v_call: TRBV25-1; j_call: TRBJ1-5; d_call: -; cdr3_length: 16; cdr3_aa: CASSETVTDSNQPQHF; cdr3_nt: TGTGCCAGCAGTGAAACGGTGACAGATAGCAATCAGCCCCAGCATTTT
clone_size: many; v_call: TRBV7-2; j_call: TRBJ1-5; d_call: -; cdr3_length: 15; cdr3_aa: CASSLGRAFNQPQHF; cdr3_nt: TGTGCCAGCAGCTTGGGCAGGGCCTTCAATCAGCCCCAGCATTTT
clone_size: many; v_call: TRBV15; j_call: TRBJ2-5; d_call: -; cdr3_length: 16; cdr3_aa: CATSRGAAYSRETQYF; cdr3_nt: TGTGCCACCAGCAGAGGTGCAGCTTACTCGAGGGAGACCCAGTACTTC
clone_size: few; v_call: TRBV7-2; j_call: TRBJ2-1; d_call: TRBD1; cdr3_length: 15; cdr3_aa: CASSFTGTAYNEQFF; cdr3_nt: TGTGCCAGCAGCTTTACCGGGACAGCCTACAATGAGCAGTTCTTC
clone_size: -; v_call: TRBV11-2; j_call: TRBJ1-6; d_call: TRBD1; cdr3_length: 16; cdr3_aa: CASSTDRGINNSPLHF; cdr3_nt: TGTGCCAGCAGCACGGACAGGGGAATAAATAATTCACCCCTCCACTTT
clone_size: -; v_call: TRBV5-4; j_call: TRBJ2-1; d_call: -; cdr3_length: 13; cdr3_aa: CASSLEIYNEQFF; cdr3_nt: TGTGCCAGCAGCTTGGAGATTTACAATGAGCAGTTCTTC
clone_size: many; v_call: TRBV7-9; j_call: TRBJ2-4; d_call: -; cdr3_length: 11; cdr3_aa: CASSLAALQYF; cdr3_nt: TGTGCCAGCAGCTTAGCGGCCCTGCAGTACTTC
clone_size: many; v_call: TRBV20-1; j_call: TRBJ2-3; d_call: -; cdr3_length: 12; cdr3_aa: CSPGEYTDTQYF; cdr3_nt: TGCAGTCCCGGCGAGTACACAGATACGCAGTATTTT
clone_size: many; v_call: TRBV28; j_call: TRBJ2-6; d_call: -; cdr3_length: 15; cdr3_aa: CASSSRSSGANVLTF; cdr3_nt: TGTGCCAGCAGTTCGAGGTCTTCTGGGGCCAACGTCCTGACTTTC
clone_size: -; v_call: TRBV7-9; j_call: TRBJ2-6; d_call: TRBD1; cdr3_length: 15; cdr3_aa: CASSSRDSPANVLTF; cdr3_nt: TGTGCCAGCAGCTCGAGGGACAGTCCGGCCAACGTCCTGACTTTC
clone_size: -; v_call: TRBV19; j_call: TRBJ1-5; d_call: -; cdr3_length: 14; cdr3_aa: CASSPRQSNQPQHF; cdr3_nt: TGTGCCAGTAGTCCCCGACAAAGCAATCAGCCCCAGCATTTT
clone_size: -; v_call: TRBV5-1; j_call: TRBJ1-4; d_call: -; cdr3_length: 17; cdr3_aa: CASSLGRRTSQNEKLFF; cdr3_nt: TGCGCCAGCAGCCTGGGCCGGCGGACCTCCCAGAATGAAAAACTGTTTTTT
clone_size: many; v_call: TRBV7-2; j_call: TRBJ2-7; d_call: TRBD2; cdr3_length: 16; cdr3_aa: CASRLSVGGFTYEQYF; cdr3_nt: TGTGCCAGCAGATTATCGGTGGGGGGGTTTACCTACGAGCAGTACTTC
clone_size: few; v_call: TRBV7-2; j_call: TRBJ2-7; d_call: TRBD2; cdr3_length: 15; cdr3_aa: CASSSGAGGGYEQYF; cdr3_nt: TGTGCCAGCAGCTCCGGGGCGGGAGGGGGGTACGAGCAGTACTTC
clone_size: -; v_call: TRBV3-1; j_call: TRBJ2-1; d_call: -; cdr3_length: 15; cdr3_aa: CASSQVAGLYNEQFF; cdr3_nt: TGTGCCAGCAGCCAAGTTGCGGGCCTATACAATGAGCAGTTCTTC
clone_size: many; v_call: TRBV19; j_call: TRBJ1-5; d_call: TRBD1; cdr3_length: 17; cdr3_aa: CASSTIAQGAGNQPQHF; cdr3_nt: TGTGCCAGTAGTACCATAGCCCAGGGGGCGGGCAATCAGCCCCAGCATTTT
clone_size: -; v_call: TRBV20-1; j_call: TRBJ2-5; d_call: -; cdr3_length: 16; cdr3_aa: CSAIGASSGFLETQYF; cdr3_nt: TGCAGTGCTATAGGTGCTTCCAGCGGGTTCTTGGAGACCCAGTACTTC
clone_size: few; v_call: TRBV12-3/TRBV12-4; j_call: TRBJ1-6; d_call: TRBD1; cdr3_length: 14; cdr3_aa: CASSSRTGGVPLHF; cdr3_nt: TGTGCCAGCAGTTCACGGACAGGGGGGGTACCCCTCCACTTT
clone_size: many; v_call: TRBV24-1; j_call: TRBJ2-5; d_call: -; cdr3_length: 13; cdr3_aa: CATSDLGEETQYF; cdr3_nt: TGTGCCACCAGTGATCTTGGGGAAGAGACCCAGTACTTC
clone_size: many; v_call: TRBV5-6; j_call: TRBJ2-5; d_call: TRBD1; cdr3_length: 15; cdr3_aa: CASSLEFGTVETQYF; cdr3_nt: TGTGCCAGCAGCTTGGAGTTCGGGACAGTCGAGACCCAGTACTTC
clone_size: many; v_call: TRBV12-3/TRBV12-4; j_call: TRBJ1-1; d_call: -; cdr3_length: 12; cdr3_aa: CASSLTPTEAFF; cdr3_nt: TGTGCCAGCAGTTTGACCCCGACTGAAGCTTTCTTT
clone_size: many; v_call: TRBV6-1; j_call: TRBJ1-2; d_call: -; cdr3_length: 14; cdr3_aa: CASSANRDQYGYTF; cdr3_nt: TGTGCCAGCAGCGCTAACAGGGACCAATATGGCTACACCTTC
clone_size: many; v_call: TRBV12-3/TRBV12-4; j_call: TRBJ2-3; d_call: TRBD2; cdr3_length: 14; cdr3_aa: CASRLAGVVDTQYF; cdr3_nt: TGTGCCAGCCGACTAGCGGGAGTTGTAGATACGCAGTATTTT